A single sample gave rise to the 9 T cell receptor beta chains below, sequenced in a study of T cell responses to AZD1222 COVID-19 vaccine. Profiling relied on immunoSEQ multiplex PCR, and the TCRdb table lists in-frame clones only, not all of them. The table shows 150,000 to 180,000 clones, with around nine tenths occurring only once. The sequencing here drew on peripheral blood, taken on day 0 of AZD1222 vaccination. The source is an adult in good health.

This chain uses TRBV7-2 with TRBJ1-4, with TRBD1 matching over 12 bases. The germline V gene has CDR1 SGHTA and CDR2 FQGNSA. The CDR3 has 16 residues. J was trimmed by 14 bases and V by 2 bases; bases with no gene match: 12. CDR3 nucleotide sequence: TGTGCCAGCAGCTTATCCTCCGGGACAGGGGGCGTGGGGCTGTTTTTT. Protein sequence: CASSLSSGTGGVGLFF.

The CDR3 sequence is CASSPGTGGGSYEQYF. The DNA of the CDR3 is TGTGCCAGCAGCCCCGGGACAGGGGGGGGGTCCTACGAGCAGTACTTC. The chain has TRBV7-9 and TRBJ2-7; 11 bases align to TRBD1. Germline trimming cut 5 bases from V and 1 base from J; bases unmatched to any gene: 7. Germline loops: CDR1 SEHNR, CDR2 FQNEAQ (reference sequence). The CDR3 runs to 16 residues.

V is TRBV4-3 and J is TRBJ1-2; possible D gene TRBD1, 6 bases. Trimming stripped 1 base from V and 4 bases from J, with 10 bases between. Germline V gives CDR1 LGHNA, CDR2 YSLEER. The CDR3 contains 14 residues. In nucleotides, the CDR3 is TGCGCCAGCAGCCAAGCAACAGGGCGCTATGGCTACACCTTC. This gives the protein CASSQATGRYGYTF.

V and J are TRBV9 and TRBJ2-3; tentatively, D is TRBD1 (6 bases). The CDR3 sequence is 17 residues long. Germline V lookup: CDR1 SGDLS, CDR2 YYNGEE. Trimming removed 0 bases from V and 0 bases from J, with 14 bases in between. This CDR3 is CASSVDSGVLSTDTQYF. CDR3 DNA sequence: TGTGCCAGCAGCGTAGATTCAGGGGTCCTTAGCACAGATACGCAGTATTTT.

About this clone: Other nucleotide sequences in the sample specify the same CDR3. The V gene is TRBV5-1, the J gene TRBJ1-4; unclear D gene. The CDR3 is 14 amino acids. V was clipped by 5 bases and J by 1 base, with 9 bases between them. The germline CDR1 and CDR2 sequences are SGHRS and YFSETQ. The CDR3 DNA reads TGCGCCAGCAGTTCGGGCCGAACTAATGAAAAACTGTTTTTT. Translating gives CASSSGRTNEKLFF.

The chain recombines TRBV15 with TRBJ2-5; 10 bases align to TRBD1. The germline V gene has CDR1 LNHNV and CDR2 YYDKDF (reference sequence). V lost 0 bases, J lost 4 bases, and 5 bases stayed unmatched. The CDR3 is 16 amino acids. CDR3 protein: CATSRDLGQGRETQYF. As DNA, the CDR3 is TGTGCCACCAGCAGAGATTTGGGACAGGGGAGAGAGACCCAGTACTTC.

J is TRBJ2-1 and V is TRBV19; 7 bases agree with TRBD2. V trimming: 7 bases; J trimming: 7 bases; junction bases outside the gene matches: 7. Germline V gives CDR1 LNHDA, CDR2 SQIVND (reference sequence). The CDR3 spans 13 residues. For the CDR3, the DNA is TGTGCCAGTAAGCGGGGCCAGGGTAATGAGCAGTTCTTC. This gives the protein CASKRGQGNEQFF.

The chain links TRBV5-8 to TRBJ1-5, with TRBD1 matching over 7 bases. The CDR3 consists of 15 residues. V lost 1 base and J lost 7; bases outside the gene matches: 8. Germline values: CDR1 SGHTS, CDR2 YDEGEE. CDR3 sequence reads: CASSLPTGVWQPQHF. The CDR3 DNA reads as TGTGCCAGCAGCTTGCCCACAGGGGTTTGGCAGCCCCAGCATTTT.

This chain links TRBV19 with TRBJ2-3, with 10 bases lining up with TRBD2. Losses at the gene ends were 0 bases for V and 1 base for J; bases not matched to a gene: 4. The CDR3 covers 17 residues. CDR1 LNHDA and CDR2 SQIVND come from the germline V gene (reference sequence). CDR3 DNA: TGTGCCAGTAGTATAGATCGGCTAGCGGGGGGCACAGATACGCAGTATTTT. This sequence encodes CASSIDRLAGGTDTQYF.